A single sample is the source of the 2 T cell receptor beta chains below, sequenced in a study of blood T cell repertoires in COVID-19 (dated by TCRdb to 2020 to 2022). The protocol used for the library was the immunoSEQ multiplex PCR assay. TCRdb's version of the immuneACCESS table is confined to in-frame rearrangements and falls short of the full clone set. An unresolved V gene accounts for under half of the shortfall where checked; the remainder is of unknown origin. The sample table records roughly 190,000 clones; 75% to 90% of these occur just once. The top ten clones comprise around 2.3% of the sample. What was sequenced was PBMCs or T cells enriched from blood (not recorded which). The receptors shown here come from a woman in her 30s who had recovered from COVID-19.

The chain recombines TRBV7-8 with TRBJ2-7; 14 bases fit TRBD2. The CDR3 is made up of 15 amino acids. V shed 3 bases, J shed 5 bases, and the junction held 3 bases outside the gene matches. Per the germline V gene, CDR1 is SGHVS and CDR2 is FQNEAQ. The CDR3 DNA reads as TGTGCCAGCAGCTTCGGACTAGCGGGAGGTGACGAGCAGTACTTC. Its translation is CASSFGLAGGDEQYF.

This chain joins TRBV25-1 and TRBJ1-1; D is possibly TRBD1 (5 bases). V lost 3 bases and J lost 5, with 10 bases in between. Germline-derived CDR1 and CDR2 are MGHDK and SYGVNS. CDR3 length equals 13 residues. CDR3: CASSDLGGTEAFF. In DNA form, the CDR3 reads TGTGCCAGCAGTGATCTCGGGGGAACTGAAGCTTTCTTT. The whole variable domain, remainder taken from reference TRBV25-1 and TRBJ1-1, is EADIYQTPRYLVIGTGKKITLECSQTMGHDKMYWYQQDPGMELHLIHYSYGVNSTEKGDLSSESTVSRIRTEHFPLTLESARPSHTSQYLCASSDLGGTEAFFGQGTRLTVV.